Listed below are T cell receptor beta chains from one sample, sequenced in a study of OX40 agonist ivuxolimab in advanced cancers. Some clones are missing from TCRdb's copy, which holds only in-frame ones; the method was immunoSEQ multiplex PCR. The sample yields tens of thousands of clones, roughly 82% seen once. The input for sequencing was CD4+ or CD8+ T cells sorted from blood, taken in a trial of the OX40 agonist ivuxolimab. These receptors all come from an adult with an advanced solid tumor such as melanoma, head and neck, liver or kidney cancer. CDR3s leave out the opening cysteine and the closing phenylalanine or tryptophan. Fields, in order: V gene, CDR3 protein.

v_gene: TRBV6-6
CDR3aa: ASSPQNNYGYT

v_gene: TRBV2
CDR3aa: ASSSLAGLGYEQY

v_gene: TRBV9
CDR3aa: ASSVEGGHRSGNTIY

v_gene: TRBV5-4
CDR3aa: ASSLDRGITDTQY

v_gene: TRBV9
CDR3aa: ASSAGPYMNSPLH

v_gene: TRBV18
CDR3aa: ASSPPGRSHEQF

v_gene: TRBV6-1
CDR3aa: ASRRDRRNTEAF

v_gene: TRBV7-2
CDR3aa: ASSLDVRQY

v_gene: TRBV7-2
CDR3aa: ASSLRRQGENEKLF

v_gene: TRBV28
CDR3aa: ASSSEGSYSNQPQH

v_gene: TRBV19
CDR3aa: ASSIDPRGGTEAF

v_gene: TRBV28
CDR3aa: ASSLWGTGGQPQH

v_gene: TRBV28
CDR3aa: ASRTQGGGNQPQH

v_gene: TRBV9
CDR3aa: ASSVSGNNQPQH

v_gene: TRBV7-9
CDR3aa: ASSLGPDSPGYT

v_gene: TRBV9
CDR3aa: ASSVEHSGNTIY

v_gene: TRBV14
CDR3aa: ASSRGSSSGNTIY

v_gene: TRBV6-4
CDR3aa: ASSDSTRRGNTEAF

v_gene: TRBV18
CDR3aa: ASSSTGVTEAF

v_gene: TRBV2
CDR3aa: ASRAGGSPLH

v_gene: TRBV19
CDR3aa: ASSIEYYRVVTGELF

v_gene: TRBV7-9
CDR3aa: ASRPGTSGRRPDTQY

v_gene: TRBV2
CDR3aa: ASSGSISPLH

v_gene: TRBV28
CDR3aa: ASSVSTGELF

v_gene: TRBV18
CDR3aa: ASSPGHLRLTGELF

v_gene: TRBV7-3
CDR3aa: ASSSGTSGGTDTQY

v_gene: TRBV9
CDR3aa: ASSVQLGDGTQY

v_gene: TRBV7-2
CDR3aa: ASSRQGPSYEQY

v_gene: TRBV29-1
CDR3aa: SVRDFDNEQF

v_gene: TRBV2
CDR3aa: ASRAQGGKNIQY

v_gene: TRBV18
CDR3aa: ASSPLPPYQETQY

v_gene: TRBV15
CDR3aa: ATSPRGNYGYT

v_gene: TRBV7-9
CDR3aa: ASSFVAADYGYT

v_gene: TRBV6-1
CDR3aa: ATLPGGPYNSPLH

v_gene: TRBV25-1
CDR3aa: ASSDQKFWGYT

v_gene: TRBV4-1
CDR3aa: ASSSGLAGLTGELF

v_gene: TRBV5-8
CDR3aa: ASSRDRADGYT

v_gene: TRBV28
CDR3aa: ASTQTGQGGYEQY

v_gene: TRBV6-1
CDR3aa: ASSHDRNDEQF

v_gene: TRBV5-1
CDR3aa: ASSSQGIAHYGYT

v_gene: TRBV27
CDR3aa: ASWSGAQGNEQF

v_gene: TRBV18
CDR3aa: ASSPDRTTGELF

v_gene: TRBV10-1
CDR3aa: ASSESVGGGDTQY

v_gene: TRBV7-2
CDR3aa: ASSFPGGSTDTQY